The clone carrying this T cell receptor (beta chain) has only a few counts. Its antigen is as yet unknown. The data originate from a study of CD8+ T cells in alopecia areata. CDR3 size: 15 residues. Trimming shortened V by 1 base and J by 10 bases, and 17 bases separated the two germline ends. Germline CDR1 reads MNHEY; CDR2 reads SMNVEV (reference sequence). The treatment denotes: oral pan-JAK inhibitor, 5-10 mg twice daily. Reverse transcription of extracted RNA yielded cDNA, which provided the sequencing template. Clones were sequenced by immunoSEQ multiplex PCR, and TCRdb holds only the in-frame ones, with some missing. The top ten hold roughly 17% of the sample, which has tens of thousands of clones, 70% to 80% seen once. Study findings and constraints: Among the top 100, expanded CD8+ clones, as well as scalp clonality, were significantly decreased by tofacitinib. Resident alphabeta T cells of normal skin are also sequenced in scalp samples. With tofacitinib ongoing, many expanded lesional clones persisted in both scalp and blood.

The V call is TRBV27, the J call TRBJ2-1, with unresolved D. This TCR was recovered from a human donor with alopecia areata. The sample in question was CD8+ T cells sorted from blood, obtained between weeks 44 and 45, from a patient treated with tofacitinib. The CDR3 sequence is CASSLFHTNRYEQFF. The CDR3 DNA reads TGTGCCAGCAGTTTATTTCATACCAACCGCTACGAGCAGTTCTTC.